One sample yielded the 10 T cell receptor beta chains listed below, sequenced in a study of cytomegalovirus exposure and HLA in healthy donors. In the PCR, 60 Vbeta and 13 Jbeta primers were used. This table comes from immunoSEQ multiplex PCR, and its TCRdb copy is limited to in-frame clones, with some not included. Of about 95,000 clones detected, nearly 80% appear once; the ten largest clones hold about 4%. Sequenced material: PBMCs. The receptor source for this set is a middle-aged woman in good health and CMV-seropositive.

This clone was recorded only once. CDR3 DNA sequence: TGTGCCATCAGTGCCCAAGCGGGAAAGTCAGATACGCAGTATTTT. Translated: CAISAQAGKSDTQYF. The chain recombines TRBV10-3 with TRBJ2-3; 7 bases fit TRBD2. Germline lookup yields CDR1 ENHRY and CDR2 SYGVKD. This CDR3 comprises 15 residues. V dropped 4 bases and J dropped 4; count of bases not matched to a gene: 8.

The V gene is TRBV7-6, the J gene TRBJ2-6, with 8 bases identical to TRBD1. V lost 4 bases and J lost 0; bases outside the gene matches: 8. This CDR3 comprises 18 residues. Germline V lookup: CDR1 SGHVS, CDR2 FNYEAQ. CDR3: CASSSGGAKPSGANVLTF. As DNA, the CDR3 is TGTGCCAGCAGCTCAGGGGGCGCAAAACCCTCTGGGGCCAACGTCCTGACTTTC.

Notes on this clone: The conserved phenylalanine or tryptophan normally closing the CDR3 is absent here, so this likely arose from a read error. No DNA is shown, since the ends of the CDR3 on it are uncertain; the CDR3 is the one TCRdb lists. The rearrangement joins TRBV6-1 to TRBJ2-7; the tabulated D call, TRBD1, remains unverified against the DNA. Ends included, the CDR3 has 10 residues. Looked up from germline, CDR1 is MNHNS and CDR2 is SASEGT. The CDR3 loop reads CASKDRGRNA.

This chain connects TRBV10-3 to TRBJ2-1, with 10 bases lining up with TRBD1. V lost 6 bases to trimming and J lost 8 bases; unmatched junction nucleotides: 7. There are 14 residues in the CDR3. CDR1 is ENHRY and CDR2 is SYGVKD in the germline V gene. The CDR3 nucleotides read TGTGCCATCAGCGCGACAGGGGGCAAAGATGAGCAGTTCTTC. Translating gives CAISATGGKDEQFF.

CDR3 residues: CASRADTDTEAFF. The CDR3 DNA is TGTGCCAGCAGGGCGGACACAGACACTGAAGCTTTCTTT. The chain links TRBV2 to TRBJ1-1, with D possibly being TRBD1 (5 bases). V lost 6 bases and J lost 3, with 11 bases in between. The CDR3 loop spans 13 amino acids. The germline V gene encodes CDR1 SNHLY and CDR2 FYNNEI.

The chain carries TRBV9 and TRBJ2-7; D is undetermined. The CDR3 sequence is 14 residues long. In germline, CDR1 is SGDLS, CDR2 YYNGEE. The V end was cut by 0 bases, the J end by 2 bases, with 9 bases between. CDR3 loop: CASSVGAAAYEQYF. The CDR3 DNA reads as TGTGCCAGCAGCGTAGGGGCCGCCGCCTACGAGCAGTACTTC.

The rearrangement joins TRBV7-6 to TRBJ2-5, with 11 positions matching TRBD2. V shed 2 bases and J 3 bases; nucleotides not matched to a gene: 2. CDR3 size: 15 residues. In germline, CDR1 is SGHVS, CDR2 FNYEAQ. This CDR3 reads CASSLTGLAEETQYF. The CDR3 coding sequence is TGTGCCAGCAGCTTAACGGGACTAGCGGAAGAGACCCAGTACTTC.

The chain links TRBV6-4 to TRBJ1-2; the match to TRBD1 covers 7 bases. The V gene's germline CDR1 is MRHNA and CDR2 SNTAGT. The CDR3 covers 14 residues. The junction had 10 bases not matched to a gene; V was cut back by 5 bases and J by 7 bases. Here the CDR3 reads CASSQTGISGGYTF. The CDR3, as DNA: TGTGCCAGCAGTCAGACAGGGATCTCCGGTGGCTACACCTTC.

The chain has TRBV9 and TRBJ2-7; 9 nucleotides agree with TRBD2. J gave up 7 bases and V 3 bases, and 8 bases lay outside the gene matches. The germline CDR1 and CDR2 sequences are SGDLS and YYNGEE. The length of the CDR3 is 14 residues. CDR3 residues: CASSATLAGKEQYF. CDR3 DNA: TGTGCCAGCAGCGCCACTCTAGCGGGGAAGGAGCAGTACTTC.

For the CDR3, the DNA is TGTGCCTGGGCCCCTTTGTTCGAGACGGGGTCTGGGGCCAACGTCCTGACTTTC. The encoded protein is CAWAPLFETGSGANVLTF. The chain combines TRBV30 with TRBJ2-6; TRBD2 is a possible D gene (5 bases). This CDR3 comprises 18 residues. V was cut by 5 bases and J by 1 base, with 21 bases left in between. Germline V gene data show CDR1 as GTSNPN and CDR2 as SVGIG (reference sequence).